This T cell receptor (beta chain) was identified in a study of blood T cell repertoires in COVID-19. Study as a whole: Samples representing acute and convalescent COVID-19 were sourced from the United States, Italy and Spain.

TCRdb's table, derived via immunoSEQ multiplex PCR, lists solely in-frame clones and lacks some. The profile covers around 70,000 clones, with under 85% appearing a single time and about 10% taken by the ten largest. Looked up from germline, CDR1 is SGHAT and CDR2 is FQDESV (reference sequence). The V gene end was trimmed by 5 bases and the J gene end by 5 bases; junction bases not matched to a gene: 11. This CDR3 is 15 amino acids long. Sequencing was carried out using peripheral blood. The chain joins TRBV11-1 to TRBJ2-5; 7 nucleotides line up with TRBD1. The source of this sequence is a woman in her fifties or sixties with acute or convalescent COVID-19. The CDR3 DNA reads as TGTGCCAGCAGCCATAAGGGGGCTCAGTGGGAGACCCAGTACTTC. Translating gives CASSHKGAQWETQYF.